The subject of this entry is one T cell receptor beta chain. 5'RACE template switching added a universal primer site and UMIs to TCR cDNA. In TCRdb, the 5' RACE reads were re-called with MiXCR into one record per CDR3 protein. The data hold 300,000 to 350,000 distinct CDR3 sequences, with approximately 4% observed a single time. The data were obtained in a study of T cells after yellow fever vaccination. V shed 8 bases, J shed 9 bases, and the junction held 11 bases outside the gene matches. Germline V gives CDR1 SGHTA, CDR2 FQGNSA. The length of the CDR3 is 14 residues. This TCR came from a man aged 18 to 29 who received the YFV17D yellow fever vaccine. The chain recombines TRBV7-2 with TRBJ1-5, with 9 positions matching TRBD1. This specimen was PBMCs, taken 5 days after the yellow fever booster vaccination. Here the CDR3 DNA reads TGTGCCAGCGGAAACCGGGACAGGGTTCCGCCCCAGCATTTT. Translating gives CASGNRDRVPPQHF.